Below are 6 T cell receptor beta chains sequenced from a single sample in a study. From the 5' RACE reads, TCRdb called clonotypes with MiXCR, one entry per CDR3 protein. The sample lists 60,000 to 65,000 distinct CDR3 sequences; 22% were seen once. Sequenced sample: memory CD4+ T cells sorted from a lymph node. Subset of the sample: memory CD4+ T cells, CD4+CD45RO+CD25-. These TCRs come from a female donor with breast cancer.

The sample holds many counts of this clonotype. The CDR3 nucleotides read TGTGCCAGCAGTTACTATGGGGGACCGACAAACAATGAGCAGTTCTTC. This gives the protein CASSYYGGPTNNEQFF. V and J are TRBV6-5 and TRBJ2-1; TRBD1 or TRBD2 may be the D gene (5 bases each). CDR1 and CDR2 from the germline V gene are MNHEY and SVGAGI. Trimming pared 1 base from V and 5 bases from J, leaving 15 bases between. The CDR3 totals 16 residues.

The V call is TRBV6-5, the J call TRBJ2-7; tentatively, D is TRBD2 (6 bases). In germline, CDR1 is MNHEY, CDR2 SVGAGI. Trimming removed 5 bases from V and 4 bases from J, with 15 bases in between. The CDR3 totals 14 residues. In nucleotides, the CDR3 is TGTGCCAGCAGTACCCCCGGGAGAAAATACGAGCAGTACTTC. It yields the protein CASSTPGRKYEQYF.

This clonotype has a count of ten or more. The chain joins TRBV6-5 to TRBJ2-1; a possible D gene is TRBD2 (7 bases). CDR1 is MNHEY, CDR2 SVGAGI, per germline. This CDR3 is built from 18 residues. Between the trimmed V and J ends, which lost 0 bases and 6 bases, there was a span of 21 bases. The CDR3 loop reads CASSYSILGGGRSNEQFF. The CDR3 DNA follows: TGTGCCAGCAGTTACTCGATCTTGGGAGGGGGTAGGAGCAATGAGCAGTTCTTC.

The genes are TRBV20-1 and TRBJ2-7, with TRBD1 matching over 9 bases. This CDR3 has 15 residues. From germline, CDR1 is DFQATT and CDR2 SNEGSKA (reference sequence). V shed 3 bases, J shed 0 bases, and the junction held 6 bases outside the gene matches. This chain's CDR3 is CSASFLGQGSYEQYF. The CDR3 region has the DNA TGCAGTGCTAGTTTCCTGGGACAGGGCTCCTACGAGCAGTACTTC.

The chain couples TRBV7-9 to TRBJ2-7, with D hard to call. This CDR3 has 12 residues. Germline CDR1 SEHNR, CDR2 FQNEAQ (reference sequence). V lost 3 bases to trimming and J lost 2 bases, with 5 bases between them. As DNA, the CDR3 is TGTGCCAGCAGCTTCCCGACCTACGAGCAGTACTTC. Amino acid sequence: CASSFPTYEQYF.

This clonotype was found many times. V usage is TRBV5-1 and J usage is TRBJ2-3; D not resolved. Germline CDR1 is SGHRS and CDR2 is YFSETQ. The germline V and J ends were trimmed by 4 bases and 6 bases, with 15 bases remaining between them. This CDR3 comprises 14 residues. CDR3 sequence reads: CASSIDQATDTQYF. DNA of the CDR3: TGCGCCAGCAGCATCGACCAGGCGACCGATACGCAGTATTTT.